This record covers a single T cell receptor (beta chain). The target antigen is unknown. CDR1 is LGHNA, CDR2 YNFKEQ, per germline. This CDR3 comprises 16 residues. Losses at the gene ends were 4 bases for V and 5 bases for J; bases not matched to a gene: 8. The source of the sample is a study of T cell responses to AZD1222 COVID-19 vaccine. Findings and limits, study-wide: Unmutated variant regions reportedly attract nearly half of all spike-specific TCRs. White British people made up most donors, females outnumbered males, and clonal diversity was possibly underestimated. Repertoire sampling occurred only after the peak T cell response. Spike-specific TCR repertoires showed rising breadth and depth after two AZD1222 doses.

Libraries were prepared by immunoSEQ multiplex PCR; TCRdb keeps only in-frame clonotypes and omits some of them. This sample carries around 130,000 clones, roughly 88% of them seen once, and the ten largest clones take about 9.8%. The receptor was isolated from an adult in good health. This chain links TRBV4-2 with TRBJ2-1; 10 positions agree with TRBD2. The source material was peripheral blood, sampled on day 0 of AZD1222 vaccination. The CDR3 is CASSRRAGGWDNEQFF. The DNA of the CDR3 is TGTGCCAGCAGCCGAAGAGCGGGAGGGTGGGACAATGAGCAGTTCTTC.